This TCR beta chain was sequenced in a study of cytomegalovirus exposure and HLA in healthy donors. Regarding the study as a whole: Reported findings show TCR beta sequences accurately forecast HLA-A and HLA-B alleles in most subjects.

PCR primers comprised 60 Vbeta and 13 Jbeta primers. Sequencing used immunoSEQ multiplex PCR; TCRdb keeps in-frame clones, though not all of them. The sample contains about 140,000 clones, around a tenth of which appear only once. On this clone itself: Its antigen is currently unknown.

V dropped 5 bases and J dropped 2; count of bases not matched to a gene: 5. This CDR3 is built from 14 residues. Germline loops: CDR1 LNHDA, CDR2 SQIVND (reference sequence). The V and J genes are TRBV19 and TRBJ2-7; TRBD1 matches at 8 bases. The sample was PBMCs. This TCR was sampled from a male donor in good health and CMV-seronegative. CDR3 residues: CASSYRDRTYEQYF. In DNA form, the CDR3 reads TGTGCCAGTAGTTACCGGGACAGGACCTACGAGCAGTACTTC.